The rows below give T cell receptor beta chains drawn from one sample of a study of blood T cell repertoires in COVID-19. Clones were read by immunoSEQ multiplex PCR, and TCRdb kept only the in-frame ones, dropping some. The sample holds over 110,000 clones, 80% to 90% seen once. The sequenced material came from peripheral blood. Receptors were obtained from a woman in her forties or fifties with acute or convalescent COVID-19. CDR3s include the opening cysteine and the closing phenylalanine or tryptophan. Fields, in order: D gene, clone size, V gene, J gene, CDR3 DNA, CDR3 protein. D genes are given only for firm matches. A row's size may be missing; if present it is once, few, many or a size class.

TRBD2	.	TRBV6-1	TRBJ2-5	TGTGCCAGCAGTGAAGACGGGATCGGGGTAGCGGGAGGGGGAAAGAGAACCCAGTACTTC	CASSEDGIGVAGGGKRTQYF
TRBD1	.	TRBV7-2	TRBJ1-2	TGTGCCAGCAGCTTAGTAGGGGGCGAAGGACCCGGCTACACCTTC	CASSLVGGEGPGYTF
TRBD1	.	TRBV5-1	TRBJ1-3	TGCGCCAGCAGGGTCGGGACAGGGGCACTACTGACCTCTGGAAACACCATATATTTT	CASRVGTGALLTSGNTIYF
.	.	TRBV24-1	TRBJ1-2	TGTGCCACCAGTGAAGGCGACATCTATGGCTACACCTTC	CATSEGDIYGYTF
.	.	TRBV2	TRBJ1-4	TGTGCCAGCAGGCAGGGGTCCGAAAAACTGTTTTTT	CASRQGSEKLFF
.	.	TRBV9	TRBJ1-4	TGTGCCAGCAGCGAATCAGGGCGCACTAATGAAAAACTGTTTTTT	CASSESGRTNEKLFF
.	.	TRBV25-1	TRBJ2-5	TGTGCCAGCAGTGAATGGGTGGGGCAGCAAGAGACCCAGTACTTC	CASSEWVGQQETQYF
TRBD1	.	TRBV9	TRBJ1-2	TGTGCCAGCAGCGTAGGCGCCACAGGGGTAGGAAACTATGGCTACACCTTC	CASSVGATGVGNYGYTF
.	.	TRBV6-5	TRBJ2-2	TGTGCCAGCAGAACCGGGACAACGAACACCGGGGAGCTGTTTTTT	CASRTGTTNTGELFF
.	.	TRBV30	TRBJ1-5	TGTGCCTGGAGTCTTCAGGGAAATCAGCCCCAGCATTTT	CAWSLQGNQPQHF
TRBD1	.	TRBV25-1	TRBJ1-4	TGTGCCAGCAGTGGCCCGGGACAGGGCGATGAAAAACTGTTTTTT	CASSGPGQGDEKLFF
TRBD1	once	TRBV5-5	TRBJ2-2	TGTGCCAGCAGCTTTGGAACAGGGGGCCCCACCGGGGAGCTGTTTTTT	CASSFGTGGPTGELFF
.	.	TRBV5-8	TRBJ1-1	TGTGCCAGCAGCTTGTTGCAGATCGGGACTGAAGCTTTCTTT	CASSLLQIGTEAFF
TRBD1	.	TRBV7-9	TRBJ2-6	TGTGCCAGCAGCCTGGACCGGGACAGGGTTCCCTCTGGGGCCAACGTCCTGACTTTC	CASSLDRDRVPSGANVLTF
.	.	TRBV10-2	TRBJ1-5	TGCGCCAGCAGTGAGGACACTCAGTATCAGCCCCAGCATTTT	CASSEDTQYQPQHF
.	.	TRBV7-6	TRBJ1-1	TGTGCCAGCAGCTCCCCCTCTCCAGGGGTAGAAGCTTTCTTT	CASSSPSPGVEAFF
.	.	TRBV10-3	TRBJ2-1	TGTGCCATCAGCGCTCCCAGCGGAGGCTCCTACAATGAGCAGTTCTTC	CAISAPSGGSYNEQFF
TRBD1	.	TRBV28	TRBJ1-2	TGTGCCAGCAGGGGGAGGACAGGTTATGGCTACACCTTC	CASRGRTGYGYTF
.	.	TRBV7-3	TRBJ1-1	TGTGCCAGCAGGGAACAGGGCGTCGCAGGCACTGAAGCTTTCTTT	CASREQGVAGTEAFF
TRBD2	.	TRBV11-2	TRBJ2-7	TGTGCCAGCAGCTCTCCGGGACTAGCGGGGGGTAGGGCCTACGAGCAGTACTTC	CASSSPGLAGGRAYEQYF
.	.	TRBV3-1/TRBV3-2	TRBJ1-2	TGTGCCAGCAGCCAAGGGCAGGGCCTCTATGGCTACACCTTC	CASSQGQGLYGYTF